The text below deals with one T cell receptor beta chain. Antigen: not known. Germline V gene lookup returns CDR1 LNHDA and CDR2 SQIVND (reference sequence). V was trimmed by 3 bases and J by 5 bases, leaving 25 bases between them. CDR3 length equals 18 residues. The entry originates in a study of cytomegalovirus exposure and HLA in healthy donors. On the study more broadly: Sequencing of 150 million to 200 million T cells in an earlier analysis found around 120 million unique TCR beta sequences.

General study results and limits: Analysis was carried out at a later point, and it linked a missense DCLRE1C variant to TCR beta V- and J-gene trimming. Earlier findings revealed that most TCR beta V segments proved productive either about 87% or about 30% of the time.

13 Jbeta primers and 60 Vbeta primers were used for the PCR. Study processing details: Later analysis identified tens of millions of unique TCR beta chains, approximately 10 million shared. Method: immunoSEQ multiplex PCR; TCRdb's copy keeps in-frame clones and lacks some. That table gives V, J and clone size, and the DNA gave D and trimming. The data hold roughly 130,000 clones, with 80% to 90% observed a single time. The sample was PBMCs. V gene TRBV19 combines with J gene TRBJ1-1, with a tentative D call TRBD1 (5 bases). This TCR derives from a man aged 45-60 years in good health and CMV-seronegative. The CDR3 nucleotides read TGTGCCAGTAGTATGCGCCTAAGACAGCTCTCTCCGGGTACTGAAGCTTTCTTT. This sequence encodes CASSMRLRQLSPGTEAFF.